A single sample gave rise to the 11 T cell receptor beta chains below, sequenced in a study of blood T cells in healthy people across ages. PCR was performed a second time for about 7 to 11 cycles using a sample-barcoded 5' primer and a J-beta primer mix. Via MiXCR, TCRdb re-called the 5' RACE reads, giving one row per CDR3 protein. The table lists over a million distinct CDR3 sequences, around 45% of them singletons, with approximately 20% in the top ten. Sequencing used blood. Receptors were obtained from a woman aged 60-70 years in good health.

The rearrangement uses TRBV7-2 and TRBJ2-5; TRBD1 matches 9 bases. This CDR3 contains 16 residues. The V segment lost 3 bases and the J segment 1 base; nucleotides outside the gene matches: 6. Germline V lookup: CDR1 SGHTA, CDR2 FQGNSA. CDR3 protein: CASSFSGGQGQETQYF. The CDR3 DNA follows: TGTGCCAGCAGCTTTAGTGGGGGACAGGGCCAAGAGACCCAGTACTTC.

V usage is TRBV20-1 and J usage is TRBJ2-7; 8 positions match TRBD1. In germline, CDR1 is DFQATT, CDR2 SNEGSKA (reference sequence). This CDR3 has 16 residues. V shed 0 bases and J 5 bases; nucleotides not matched to a gene: 12. CDR3 DNA: TGCAGTGCTAGAGATCAGGGACGAGGACAGGGAGACGAGCAGTACTTC. It yields the protein CSARDQGRGQGDEQYF.

V and J are TRBV10-3 and TRBJ2-5; TRBD2 matches 11 bases. The CDR3 length is 15 residues. Germline lookup yields CDR1 ENHRY and CDR2 SYGVKD. Trimming took 4 bases from V and 1 from J; bases not matched to a gene: 2. CDR3 residues: CAISGTSGFQETQYF. CDR3 sequence (DNA): TGTGCCATCAGTGGGACTAGCGGGTTCCAAGAGACCCAGTACTTC.

The chain carries TRBV11-2 and TRBJ2-7, with D tentatively TRBD1 (5 bases). Trimming took off 6 bases at V and 0 bases at J, with 9 bases between the two ends. There are 13 residues in the CDR3. The germline V gene encodes CDR1 SGHAT and CDR2 FQNNGV. For the CDR3, the DNA is TGTGCCAGCAGTACCGACAGCTCCTACGAGCAGTACTTC. This encodes CASSTDSSYEQYF.

This rearrangement joins TRBV6-5 to TRBJ2-3, with a weak D call TRBD2 (5 bases). V was trimmed by 2 bases and J by 0 bases, leaving 12 bases between them. The CDR3 is 16 residues long. Germline assignment: CDR1 MNHEY and CDR2 SVGAGI. The CDR3 spells CASSYLGVLSTDTQYF. The CDR3 nucleotides read TGTGCCAGCAGTTACCTGGGAGTACTGAGCACAGATACGCAGTATTTT.

This chain links TRBV27 with TRBJ2-1; possible D gene TRBD2, 5 bases. The CDR3 has 14 amino acids. Trimming stripped 5 bases from V and 5 bases from J, with 13 bases between. Germline V gene lookup returns CDR1 MNHEY and CDR2 SMNVEV (reference sequence). CDR3 bases: TGTGCCAGCAGTGTGAGTCGGGGAAACAATGAGCAGTTCTTC. Translated: CASSVSRGNNEQFF.

The rearrangement uses TRBV6-2 or TRBV6-3 and TRBJ2-3; 9 bases agree with TRBD2. The length of the CDR3 is 16 residues. From germline, CDR1 is MNHEY and CDR2 SVGEGT. The trim removed 5 bases at V and 5 bases at J, leaving 11 bases unmatched. This CDR3 reads CASSTGLRGRGDTQYF. CDR3 coding DNA: TGTGCCAGCAGTACGGGTCTCCGCGGGAGGGGAGATACGCAGTATTTT.

The CDR3 bases are TGTGCCAGCAGCGTAGGGGTCAGGAGTTACGAGCAGTACTTC. Its protein product is CASSVGVRSYEQYF. The chain employs TRBV9 and TRBJ2-4, with D hard to call. The J call could be wrong; TRBJ2-7 is a better fit for the DNA end. The CDR3 totals 14 residues. Per the germline V gene, CDR1 is SGDLS and CDR2 is YYNGEE.

This clonotype appeared a few times. The gene calls are TRBV4-2 and TRBJ1-2, with D hard to call. CDR1 and CDR2 from the germline V gene are LGHNA and YNFKEQ. The ends were cut back, 0 bases at V and 0 bases at J, with 5 bases in the middle. The CDR3 contains 14 residues. The DNA of the CDR3 is TGTGCCAGCAGCCAAGACGTTACTAACTATGGCTACACCTTC. Translation gives CASSQDVTNYGYTF.

This sequence joins TRBV19 and TRBJ2-7, with 12 nucleotides matching TRBD2. Germline CDR1 LNHDA, CDR2 SQIVND (reference sequence). The CDR3 loop spans 21 amino acids. The V gene end was trimmed by 0 bases and the J gene end by 0 bases; junction bases not matched to a gene: 15. Here the CDR3 reads CASSIDPPHSGLAGLSYEQYF. Written as DNA, the CDR3 is TGTGCCAGTAGTATAGATCCTCCGCACTCCGGACTAGCGGGGCTCTCCTACGAGCAGTACTTC.

This sequence joins TRBV6-1 and TRBJ2-3; D not certain. Trimming shortened V by 8 bases and J by 0 bases, and 12 bases separated the two germline ends. The germline V gene has CDR1 MNHNS and CDR2 SASEGT. The CDR3 is 14 amino acids. DNA for the CDR3: TGTGCCAGCGGAATAAGGGCCAGCACAGATACGCAGTATTTT. Protein sequence: CASGIRASTDTQYF.